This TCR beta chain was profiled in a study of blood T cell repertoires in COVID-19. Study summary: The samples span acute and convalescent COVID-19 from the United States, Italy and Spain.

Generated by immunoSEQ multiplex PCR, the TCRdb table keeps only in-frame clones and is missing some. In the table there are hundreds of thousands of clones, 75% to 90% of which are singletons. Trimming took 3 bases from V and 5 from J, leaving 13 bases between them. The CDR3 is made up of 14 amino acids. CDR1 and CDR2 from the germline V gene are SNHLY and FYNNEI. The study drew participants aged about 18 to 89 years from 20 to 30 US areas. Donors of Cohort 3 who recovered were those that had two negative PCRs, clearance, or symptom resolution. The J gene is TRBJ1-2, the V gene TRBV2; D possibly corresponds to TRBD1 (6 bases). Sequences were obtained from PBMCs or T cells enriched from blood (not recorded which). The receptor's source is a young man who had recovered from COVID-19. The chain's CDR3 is CASSEQGTGYGYTF. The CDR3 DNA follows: TGTGCCAGCAGTGAGCAAGGAACAGGGTATGGCTACACCTTC.